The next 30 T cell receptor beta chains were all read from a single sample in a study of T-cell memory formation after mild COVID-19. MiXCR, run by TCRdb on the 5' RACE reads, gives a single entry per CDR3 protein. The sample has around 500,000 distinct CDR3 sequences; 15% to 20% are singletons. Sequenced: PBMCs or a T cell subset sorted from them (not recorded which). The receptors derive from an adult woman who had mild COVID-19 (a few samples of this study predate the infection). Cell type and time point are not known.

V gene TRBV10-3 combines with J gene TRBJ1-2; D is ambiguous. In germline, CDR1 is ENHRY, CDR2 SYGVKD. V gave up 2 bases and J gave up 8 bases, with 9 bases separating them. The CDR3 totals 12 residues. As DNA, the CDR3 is TGTGCCATCAGTGAGGGGTTTCAGGGCTACACCTTC. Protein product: CAISEGFQGYTF.

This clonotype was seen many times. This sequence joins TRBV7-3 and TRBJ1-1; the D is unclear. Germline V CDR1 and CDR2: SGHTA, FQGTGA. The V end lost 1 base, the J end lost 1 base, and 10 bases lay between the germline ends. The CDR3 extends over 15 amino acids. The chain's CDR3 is CASSLSPVRNTEAFF. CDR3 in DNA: TGTGCCAGCAGCTTAAGTCCGGTTAGGAACACTGAAGCTTTCTTT.

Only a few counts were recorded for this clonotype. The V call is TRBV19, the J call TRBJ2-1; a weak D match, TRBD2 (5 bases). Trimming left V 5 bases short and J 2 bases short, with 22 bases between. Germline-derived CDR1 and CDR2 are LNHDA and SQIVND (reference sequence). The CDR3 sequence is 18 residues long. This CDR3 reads CASSPSPPGLSPYNEQFF. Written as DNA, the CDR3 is TGTGCCAGTAGTCCTAGCCCTCCGGGCCTCTCCCCCTACAATGAGCAGTTCTTC.

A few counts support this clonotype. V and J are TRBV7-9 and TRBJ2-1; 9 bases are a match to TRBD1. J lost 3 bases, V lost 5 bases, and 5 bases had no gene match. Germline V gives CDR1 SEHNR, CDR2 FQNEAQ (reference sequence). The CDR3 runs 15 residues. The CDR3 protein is CASSPGDRVYNEQFF. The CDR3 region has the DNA TGTGCCAGCAGCCCAGGGGACAGGGTCTACAATGAGCAGTTCTTC.

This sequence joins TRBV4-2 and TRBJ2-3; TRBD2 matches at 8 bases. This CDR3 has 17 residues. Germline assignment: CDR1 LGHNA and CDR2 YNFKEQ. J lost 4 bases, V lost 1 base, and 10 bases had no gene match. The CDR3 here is CASSQGFRGGTPDTQYF. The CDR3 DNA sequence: TGTGCCAGCAGCCAAGGTTTCCGGGGGGGTACCCCAGATACGCAGTATTTT.

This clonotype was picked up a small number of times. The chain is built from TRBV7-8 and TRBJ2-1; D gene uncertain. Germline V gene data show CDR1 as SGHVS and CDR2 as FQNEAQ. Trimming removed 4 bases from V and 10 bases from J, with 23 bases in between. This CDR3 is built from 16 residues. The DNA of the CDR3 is TGTGCCAGCAGCTCCCGGCTCGGCAACACAATGAAGGAGCAGTTCTTC. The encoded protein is CASSSRLGNTMKEQFF.

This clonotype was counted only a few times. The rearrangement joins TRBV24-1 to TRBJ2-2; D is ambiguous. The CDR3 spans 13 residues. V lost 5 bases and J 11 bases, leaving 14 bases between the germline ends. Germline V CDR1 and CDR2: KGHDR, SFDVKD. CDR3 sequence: CATSAEPFSELFF. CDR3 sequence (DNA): TGTGCCACCAGTGCTGAACCGTTTAGTGAGCTGTTTTTT.

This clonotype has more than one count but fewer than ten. The CDR3 region is CASSLMPGGDEQFF. DNA of the CDR3: TGCGCCAGCAGCTTGATGCCAGGGGGTGATGAGCAGTTCTTC. This rearrangement joins TRBV5-1 to TRBJ2-1; 7 bases align to TRBD1. Germline V lookup: CDR1 SGHRS, CDR2 YFSETQ. V was pared by 1 base and J by 8 bases, with 6 bases of the junction left unmatched. The CDR3 covers 14 residues.

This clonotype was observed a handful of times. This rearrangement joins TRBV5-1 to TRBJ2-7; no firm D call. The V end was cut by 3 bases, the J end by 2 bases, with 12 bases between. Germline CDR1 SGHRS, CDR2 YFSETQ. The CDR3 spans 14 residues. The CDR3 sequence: CASSSGNTPYEQYF. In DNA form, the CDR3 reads TGCGCCAGCAGCTCTGGGAATACCCCCTACGAGCAGTACTTC.

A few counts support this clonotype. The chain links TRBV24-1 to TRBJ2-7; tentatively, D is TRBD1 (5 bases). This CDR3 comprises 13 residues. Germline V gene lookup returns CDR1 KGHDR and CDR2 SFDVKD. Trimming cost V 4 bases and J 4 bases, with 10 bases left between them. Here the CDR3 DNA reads TGTGCCACCAGTGACCAGACAGCTTACGAGCAGTACTTC. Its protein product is CATSDQTAYEQYF.

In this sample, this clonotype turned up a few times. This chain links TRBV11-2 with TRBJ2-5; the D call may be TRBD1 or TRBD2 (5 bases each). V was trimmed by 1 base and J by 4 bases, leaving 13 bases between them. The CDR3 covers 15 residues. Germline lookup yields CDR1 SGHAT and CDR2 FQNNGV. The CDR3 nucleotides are TGTGCCAGCAGCTTAGGTTGGGACGGGGCAGAGACCCAGTACTTC. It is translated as CASSLGWDGAETQYF.

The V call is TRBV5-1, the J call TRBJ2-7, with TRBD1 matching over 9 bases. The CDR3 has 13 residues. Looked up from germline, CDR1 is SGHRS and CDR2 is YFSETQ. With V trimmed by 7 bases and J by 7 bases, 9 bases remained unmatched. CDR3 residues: CASLPDRGGEQYF. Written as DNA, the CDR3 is TGCGCCAGCCTCCCGGACAGGGGAGGGGAGCAGTACTTC.

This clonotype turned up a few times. CDR3 amino acids: CASSLSSSVVNYGYTF. Here the CDR3 DNA reads TGTGCCAGCAGCTTGAGTTCGTCAGTAGTCAACTATGGCTACACCTTC. The V call is TRBV5-8, the J call TRBJ1-2; the D is unclear. The CDR3 extends over 16 amino acids. CDR1 SGHTS and CDR2 YDEGEE come from the germline V gene. Trimming cost V 1 base and J 2 bases, with 15 bases left between them.

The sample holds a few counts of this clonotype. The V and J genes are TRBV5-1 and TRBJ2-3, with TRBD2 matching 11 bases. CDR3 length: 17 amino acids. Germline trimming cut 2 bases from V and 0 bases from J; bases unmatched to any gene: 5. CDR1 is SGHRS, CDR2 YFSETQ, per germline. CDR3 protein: CASSFTSGGASTDTQYF. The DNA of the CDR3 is TGCGCCAGCAGCTTCACTAGCGGGGGAGCTAGCACAGATACGCAGTATTTT.

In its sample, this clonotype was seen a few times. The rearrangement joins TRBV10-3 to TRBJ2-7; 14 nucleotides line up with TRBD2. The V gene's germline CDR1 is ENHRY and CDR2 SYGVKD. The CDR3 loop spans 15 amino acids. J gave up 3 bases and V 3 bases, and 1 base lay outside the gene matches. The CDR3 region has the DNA TGTGCCATCAGTGACGGGACTAGCGGGAGCTACGAGCAGTACTTC. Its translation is CAISDGTSGSYEQYF.

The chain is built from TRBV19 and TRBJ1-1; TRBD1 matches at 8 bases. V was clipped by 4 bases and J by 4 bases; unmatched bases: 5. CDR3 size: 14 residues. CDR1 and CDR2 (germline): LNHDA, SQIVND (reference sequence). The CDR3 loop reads CASSRGTGLTEAFF. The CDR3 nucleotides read TGTGCCAGTAGTAGAGGGACAGGTCTCACTGAAGCTTTCTTT.

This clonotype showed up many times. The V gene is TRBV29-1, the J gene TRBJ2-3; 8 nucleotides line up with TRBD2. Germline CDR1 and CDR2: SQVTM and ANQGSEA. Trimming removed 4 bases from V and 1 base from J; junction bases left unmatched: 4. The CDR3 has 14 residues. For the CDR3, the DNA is TGCAGCGTTGGGGGACTAGTCGGCACAGATACGCAGTATTTT. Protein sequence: CSVGGLVGTDTQYF.

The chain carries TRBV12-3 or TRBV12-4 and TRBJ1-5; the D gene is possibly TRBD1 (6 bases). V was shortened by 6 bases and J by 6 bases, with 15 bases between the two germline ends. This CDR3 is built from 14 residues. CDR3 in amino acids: CASSGGGGVQPQHF. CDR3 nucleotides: TGTGCCAGCAGCGGGGGCGGGGGGGTTCAGCCCCAGCATTTT.

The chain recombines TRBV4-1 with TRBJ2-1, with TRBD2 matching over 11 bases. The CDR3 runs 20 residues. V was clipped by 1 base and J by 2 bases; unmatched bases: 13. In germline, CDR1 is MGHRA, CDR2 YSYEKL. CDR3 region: CASSQAQSLTSGSPYNEQFF. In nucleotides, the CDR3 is TGCGCCAGCAGCCAAGCCCAATCGCTCACTAGCGGGAGCCCCTACAATGAGCAGTTCTTC.

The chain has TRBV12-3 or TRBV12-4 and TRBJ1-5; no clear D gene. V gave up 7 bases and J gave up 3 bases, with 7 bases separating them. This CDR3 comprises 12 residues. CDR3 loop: CASKDPNQPQHF. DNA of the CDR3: TGTGCCAGCAAGGACCCCAATCAGCCCCAGCATTTT.

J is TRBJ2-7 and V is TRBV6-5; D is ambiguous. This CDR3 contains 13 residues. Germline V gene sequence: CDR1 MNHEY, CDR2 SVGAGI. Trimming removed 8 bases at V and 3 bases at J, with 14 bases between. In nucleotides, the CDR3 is TGTGCCAGCTCCTATAAAATAAACTACGAGCAGTACTTC. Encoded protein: CASSYKINYEQYF.

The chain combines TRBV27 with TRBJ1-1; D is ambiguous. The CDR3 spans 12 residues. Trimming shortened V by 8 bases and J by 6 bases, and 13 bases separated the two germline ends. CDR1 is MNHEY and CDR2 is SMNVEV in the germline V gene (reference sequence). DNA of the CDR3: TGTGCCAGCCGCGGAAATGGTCCTGAAGCTTTCTTT. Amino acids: CASRGNGPEAFF.

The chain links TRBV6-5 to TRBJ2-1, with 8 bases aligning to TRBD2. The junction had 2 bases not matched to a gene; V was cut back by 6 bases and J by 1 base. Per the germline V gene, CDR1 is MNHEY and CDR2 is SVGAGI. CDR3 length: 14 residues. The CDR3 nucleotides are TGTGCCAGCAGGATAGCGGGATCCTACAATGAGCAGTTCTTC. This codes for CASRIAGSYNEQFF.

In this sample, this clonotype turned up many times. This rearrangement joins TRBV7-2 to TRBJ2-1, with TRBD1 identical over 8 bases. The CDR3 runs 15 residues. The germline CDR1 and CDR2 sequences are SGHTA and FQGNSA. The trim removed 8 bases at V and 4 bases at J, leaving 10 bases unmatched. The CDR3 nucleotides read TGTGCCAGCGGAACCCCGGGACAGGCTTACAATGAGCAGTTCTTC. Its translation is CASGTPGQAYNEQFF.

CDR3 sequence: CATSRGLRGASYEQYF. CDR3 in DNA: TGTGCCACCAGCAGGGGACTAAGAGGGGCTTCCTACGAGCAGTACTTC. The V call is TRBV15, the J call TRBJ2-7; 7 nucleotides align to TRBD2. Germline loops: CDR1 LNHNV, CDR2 YYDKDF (reference sequence). This CDR3 is built from 16 residues. Trimming at V came to 3 bases and at J to 1 base, leaving 9 bases not matched to a gene.

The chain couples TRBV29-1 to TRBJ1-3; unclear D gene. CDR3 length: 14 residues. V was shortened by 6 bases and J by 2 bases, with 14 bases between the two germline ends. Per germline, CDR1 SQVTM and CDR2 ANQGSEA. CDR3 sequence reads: CSVRNTFPGNTIYF. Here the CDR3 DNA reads TGCAGCGTCCGTAATACATTCCCTGGAAACACCATATATTTT. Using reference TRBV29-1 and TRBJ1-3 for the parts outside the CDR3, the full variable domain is SAVISQKPSRDICQRGTSLTIQCQVDSQVTMMFWYRQQPGQSLTLIATANQGSEATYESGFVIDKFPISRPNLTFSTLTVSNMSPEDSSIYLCSVRNTFPGNTIYFGEGSWLTVV.

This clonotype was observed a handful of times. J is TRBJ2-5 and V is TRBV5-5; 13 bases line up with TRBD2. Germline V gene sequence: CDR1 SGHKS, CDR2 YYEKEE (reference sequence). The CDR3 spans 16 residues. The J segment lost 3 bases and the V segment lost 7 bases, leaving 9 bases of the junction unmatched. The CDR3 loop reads CASGPGLAGVKETQYF. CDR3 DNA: TGTGCCAGCGGCCCTGGACTAGCGGGAGTCAAAGAGACCCAGTACTTC.

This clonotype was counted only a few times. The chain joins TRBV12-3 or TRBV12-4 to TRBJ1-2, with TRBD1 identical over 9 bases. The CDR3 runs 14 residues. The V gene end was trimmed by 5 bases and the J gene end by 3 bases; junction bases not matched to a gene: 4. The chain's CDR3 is CASSGTGLDYGYTF. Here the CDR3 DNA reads TGTGCCAGCAGTGGGACAGGGCTTGACTATGGCTACACCTTC.

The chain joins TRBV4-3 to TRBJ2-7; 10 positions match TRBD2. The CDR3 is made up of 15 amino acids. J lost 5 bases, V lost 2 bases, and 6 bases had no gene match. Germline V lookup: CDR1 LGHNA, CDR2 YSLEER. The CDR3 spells CASSQSGLAFHEQYF. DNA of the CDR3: TGCGCCAGCAGCCAATCGGGACTAGCGTTCCACGAGCAGTACTTC.

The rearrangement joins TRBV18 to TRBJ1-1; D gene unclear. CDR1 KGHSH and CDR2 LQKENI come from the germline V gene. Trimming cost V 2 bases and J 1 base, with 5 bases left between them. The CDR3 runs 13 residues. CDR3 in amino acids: CASSPGSNTEAFF. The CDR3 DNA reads TGTGCCAGCTCACCAGGCTCGAACACTGAAGCTTTCTTT.